This T cell receptor (beta chain) stems from a study of neurological immune-mediated disorders (dated by TCRdb to about 2019). With respect to the entire study: Peripheral blood TCR-beta repertoires from patients with HTLV-I-associated myelopathy (HAM/TSP), patients with multiple sclerosis, and healthy controls were compared in the study using UMI-based sequencing. The 106 TCR-beta libraries included longitudinal samples, technical triplicates and paired sorted CD4+ and CD8+ T-cell subsets alongside PBMC samples. Longitudinal HAM/TSP and healthy donors had 3 time-points each (about 3-40 month intervals). The cohort comprised about 68 subjects: roughly 15 HAM/TSP patients, around 34 multiple sclerosis patients and about 20 healthy controls. Paper-wide results and their limitations: TCR clonal expansion was greatest in HAM/TSP patients and smallest in MS patients, who ranked below even healthy controls. Expanded clones from different subjects shared no identical CDR3 amino acid sequences, which suggests that TCR-beta repertoires were private in all groups.

There are 13 amino acids in the CDR3, from cysteine to phenylalanine inclusive. Only the CDR3 region is kept as DNA, spanning 39 bases read in frame from base 1. V is reduced by 9 bases and J by 3 bases, leaving a spacing of 16 bases between them. In the germline V gene, CDR1 corresponds to SGHRS and CDR2 to YFSETQ. To synthesize cDNA, template-switch 5'RACE was performed with a primer carrying a 10-nucleotide random unique molecular identifier so that each TCR transcript was tagged. Every sequencing run covered 15-18 subjects and yielded more than 180 million TCR-beta sequences. The RNeasy kit was used to extract total RNA. Using the KAPA Real-time Library Amplification kit, TCR-beta VDJ regions were amplified with primers for the TCR constant region and the 5'RACE anchor. Sample indexes and Illumina adaptors were added in a first PCR, after which library yield was increased in a second PCR. After Ampure bead purification, the TCR product of roughly 650 bp was size-selected on a 2% E-gel SizeSelection system. Before pooling, library quality was checked on a Bioanalyzer, concentration was measured with Qubit, and libraries were quantified with the Kapa Library Quantification kit. An Illumina HiSeq 2500 was used to sequence the libraries paired-end at 2 x 150 bp. To increase sequence diversity, roughly 24-32% phiX was spiked into each library pool. Regarding the original processing steps: The quality-filtered reads were processed with the UMI-based MiGEC pipeline, whose error correction step removed more than 80% of the raw TCR sequences. VDJ genes were aligned to IMGT germline references, and each clonotype was defined by a unique CDR3 amino acid sequence together with V-J genes. Clonal expansion, Shannon diversity and CDR3 relatedness (CalcPairwiseDistances, ClusterSamples) were evaluated with VDJtools, and phylogenetic trees were built with CLCbio workbench. Clones with at least 8 unique UMIs were defined as expanded, with this threshold being based on coefficient-of-variation modelling across technical triplicates. The public reads were reanalyzed by TCRdb: fastp trimming at Q25, MiXCR alignment, in-frame beta chains only. Rows with one shared CDR3 protein collapse into an entry with the most common genes and DNA. TCRdb, rather than the study authors, made the V and J calls. This sample holds tens of thousands of distinct CDR3 sequences; more than 8.5% were observed only once. 9.6% of the sample rests with the top ten.

Per the publication, the time point label means: longitudinal time-point 1 (baseline). Blood bank volunteers in Maryland, USA served as the healthy controls. For unsorted PBMC libraries, 2 million PBMCs were used after storage in RNAlater at -80 degrees C until RNA extraction. PBMCs were separated from peripheral blood using Ficoll-Hypaque density gradient centrifugation and then cryopreserved in liquid nitrogen. This clonotype was counted ten times or more. Its antigen is currently not known. No base quality values were provided; no much bigger clone lies one nucleotide off. The clonotype originates from a man aged 25 to 45 in good health. This sequence uses TRBV5-1 and TRBJ2-7; the D region possibly corresponds to TRBD1 (5 bases align). Sequencing used PBMCs. The DNA reads as follows: TGCGCCACCAGGCTAGGGGCGGACTACGAGCAGTACTTC. Translated, this gives CATRLGADYEQYF.